This passage covers 24 T cell receptor beta chains from one sample sequenced in a study of cytomegalovirus exposure and HLA in healthy donors. Assay: immunoSEQ multiplex PCR; the TCRdb copy retains only in-frame clones and omits some. The table lists approximately 90,000 clones, 96% of them singletons. Material for sequencing was PBMCs. The receptor source for this set is a man aged 18-30 years in good health and CMV-seronegative.

The chain carries TRBV9 and TRBJ1-1; D remains ambiguous. This CDR3 spans 12 amino acids. V shed 3 bases and J shed 8 bases, with 11 bases lying between them. The V gene's germline CDR1 is SGDLS and CDR2 YYNGEE. The CDR3 sequence is CASSDPAVEAFF. CDR3 in DNA: TGTGCCAGCAGCGACCCGGCGGTGGAAGCTTTCTTT. The full variable domain, in which reference TRBV9 and TRBJ1-1 provide the parts outside the CDR3, is DSGVTQTPKHLITATGQRVTLRCSPRSGDLSVYWYQQSLDQGLQFLIQYYNGEERAKGNILERFSAQQFPDLHSELNLSSLELGDSALYFCASSDPAVEAFFGQGTRLTVV.

V gene TRBV7-6 combines with J gene TRBJ2-2; D uncertain. With 4 bases removed from V and 4 bases from J, the gap between germline ends came to 22 bases. Germline-derived CDR1 and CDR2 are SGHVS and FNYEAQ. This CDR3 region has 18 residues. The CDR3 nucleotides read TGTGCCAGCAGCTCCGGTTGGATTCCTGGGCCAGGCACCGGGGAGCTGTTTTTT. This sequence encodes CASSSGWIPGPGTGELFF.

This clone came up once. The CDR3 spells CASSLSSVRAGDPTDTQYF. Here the CDR3 DNA reads TGTGCCAGCAGTTTATCCTCGGTGCGTGCGGGAGATCCTACAGATACGCAGTATTTT. The V gene is TRBV27, the J gene TRBJ2-3; 7 positions agree with TRBD2. The CDR3 covers 19 residues. Germline CDR1 MNHEY, CDR2 SMNVEV (reference sequence). The trim removed 0 bases at V and 3 bases at J, leaving 15 bases unmatched.

V gene TRBV5-6 combines with J gene TRBJ2-7, with D perhaps TRBD1 (6 bases). The CDR3 spans 13 residues. Trimming stripped 4 bases from V and 6 bases from J, with 14 bases between. Germline loops: CDR1 SGHDT, CDR2 YYEEEE. The CDR3 loop reads CASSPQGAGEQYF. The CDR3 DNA reads TGTGCCAGCAGCCCACAGGGAGCTGGCGAGCAGTACTTC.

The J gene is TRBJ1-2, the V gene TRBV6-6; 10 nucleotides align to TRBD1. Germline-derived CDR1 and CDR2 are MNHNY and SVGAGI (reference sequence). Trimming cost V 2 bases and J 8 bases; bases outside gene matches: 8. The CDR3 runs to 15 residues. CDR3 loop: CASSYTDRGSRGYTF. Here the CDR3 DNA reads TGTGCCAGCAGTTACACGGACAGGGGGTCGAGAGGCTACACCTTC.

The CDR3 coding sequence is TGTGCCAGCAGGGGCCGGGACACTGCCCTCTCTGGAAACACCATATATTTT. Its protein is CASRGRDTALSGNTIYF. This chain joins TRBV25-1 and TRBJ1-3, with D perhaps TRBD1 (6 bases). Deletions cut 6 bases from V and 0 bases from J, with 18 bases between. The V gene's germline CDR1 is MGHDK and CDR2 SYGVNS. The CDR3 is 17 residues long.

This chain's CDR3 is CASSIGPGGHGELFF. CDR3 nucleotides: TGTGCCAGTAGTATAGGCCCAGGGGGCCACGGGGAGCTGTTTTTT. The V gene is TRBV19, the J gene TRBJ2-2; TRBD1 matches 8 bases. The CDR3 covers 15 residues. V was clipped by 1 base and J by 7 bases; unmatched bases: 5. Germline CDR1 reads LNHDA; CDR2 reads SQIVND (reference sequence). Supplemented by reference TRBV19 and TRBJ2-2, the full variable domain reads DGGITQSPKYLFRKEGQNVTLSCEQNLNHDAMYWYRQDPGQGLRLIYYSQIVNDFQKGDIAEGYSVSREKKESFPLTVTSAQKNPTAFYLCASSIGPGGHGELFFGEGSRLTVL.

V and J are TRBV5-4 and TRBJ1-2, with D unclear. The CDR3 is 13 residues long. The V gene lost 4 bases and the J gene lost 8 bases, with 15 bases spanning the gap. Germline V gene data show CDR1 as SGHNT and CDR2 as YYREEE (reference sequence). For the CDR3, the DNA is TGTGCCAGCAGCCCGAACTCCCGGGAGGGCTACACCTTC. It encodes CASSPNSREGYTF.

The chain uses TRBV7-8 and TRBJ2-1, with a tentative D call TRBD1 (5 bases). V lost 2 bases and J 7 bases, leaving 15 bases between the germline ends. Germline CDR1 SGHVS, CDR2 FQNEAQ. The CDR3 is 15 residues long. The CDR3 coding sequence is TGTGCCAGCAGCTTACTTGGCAGGGCACAGAATGAGCAGTTCTTC. This codes for CASSLLGRAQNEQFF. Looking up the rest from reference TRBV7-8 and TRBJ2-1 gives the full variable domain: GAGVSQSPRYKVAKRGQDVALRCDPISGHVSLFWYQQALGQGPEFLTYFQNEAQLDKSGLPSDRFFAERPEGSVSTLKIQRTQQEDSAVYLCASSLLGRAQNEQFFGPGTRLTVL.

The rearrangement links TRBV6-5 to TRBJ1-5; 9 nucleotides align to TRBD1. Germline CDR1 and CDR2: MNHEY and SVGAGI. The CDR3 contains 16 residues. Trimming cost V 4 bases and J 2 bases; bases outside gene matches: 6. CDR3 amino acids: CASSSLTGGGNQPQHF. In DNA, the CDR3 is TGTGCCAGCAGTTCCCTCACAGGGGGCGGCAATCAGCCCCAGCATTTT.

In this sample, this clone turned up once. CDR3 protein: CASSPGGGDTQYF. CDR3 nucleotide sequence: TGTGCCAGCTCACCAGGGGGCGGAGATACGCAGTATTTT. The chain couples TRBV18 to TRBJ2-3, with D possibly TRBD1 on 6 matching bases. Germline V gene sequence: CDR1 KGHSH, CDR2 LQKENI. V gave up 2 bases and J gave up 5 bases, with 8 bases separating them. The CDR3 spans 13 residues.

The chain couples TRBV28 to TRBJ1-1; D possibly corresponds to TRBD1 (5 bases). The CDR3 has 14 amino acids. V was shortened by 7 bases and J by 5 bases, with 17 bases between the two germline ends. Germline V CDR1 and CDR2: MDHEN, SYDVKM. The CDR3 here is CASISEGRRTEAFF. For the CDR3, the DNA is TGTGCCAGCATCTCGGAGGGGCGACGGACTGAAGCTTTCTTT.

This chain links TRBV23-1 with TRBJ2-1; D is unresolved. Being an ORF, TRBV23-1 has a function that is uncertain. The CDR3 contains 14 residues. The germline V and J ends were trimmed by 4 bases and 10 bases, with 17 bases remaining between them. CDR3 sequence reads: CASSLSGRSEEQFF. CDR3 nucleotides: TGCGCCAGCAGTCTCTCTGGGCGAAGTGAAGAGCAGTTCTTC.

The chain employs TRBV7-6 and TRBJ1-5, with D possibly matching TRBD1 (5 bases). CDR1 and CDR2 (germline): SGHVS, FNYEAQ. V lost 7 bases, J lost 0 bases, and 16 bases lay in between. This CDR3 has 16 residues. The CDR3 protein is CASTFDGDYSNQPQHF. The CDR3 DNA is TGTGCCAGCACCTTTGACGGGGACTATAGCAATCAGCCCCAGCATTTT. Filled out from reference TRBV7-6 and TRBJ1-5, the complete variable domain reads GAGVSQSPRYKVTKRGQDVALRCDPISGHVSLYWYRQALGQGPEFLTYFNYEAQQDKSGLPNDRFSAERPEGSISTLTIQRTEQRDSAMYRCASTFDGDYSNQPQHFGDGTRLSIL.

The chain employs TRBV28 and TRBJ1-2; D is uncertain. The V gene lost 6 bases and the J gene lost 6 bases, with 11 bases spanning the gap. The CDR3 contains 12 residues. The V gene's germline CDR1 is MDHEN and CDR2 SYDVKM. The CDR3 coding sequence is TGTGCCAGCAGGGCAAGAGGCCATGGCTACACCTTC. This translates into CASRARGHGYTF.

CDR3 protein: CASSGGLAGPHNEQFF. The CDR3, as DNA: TGCGCCAGCAGCGGGGGACTAGCGGGACCCCACAATGAGCAGTTCTTC. The chain has TRBV5-1 and TRBJ2-1, with 13 bases matching TRBD2. This CDR3 has 16 residues. Germline assignment: CDR1 SGHRS and CDR2 YFSETQ. After removal of 4 bases from V and 5 bases from J, the junction contained 6 bases not matched to a gene.

This clone came up once. The rearrangement links TRBV9 to TRBJ1-3; weak D call: TRBD1 (5 bases). Germline loops: CDR1 SGDLS, CDR2 YYNGEE. There are 16 residues in the CDR3. V lost 0 bases and J lost 4, with 14 bases in between. The chain's CDR3 is CASSVDQWTSGNTIYF. The CDR3 nucleotides read TGTGCCAGCAGCGTAGATCAGTGGACATCCGGAAACACCATATATTTT.

This rearrangement joins TRBV11-2 to TRBJ1-3, with D unclear. V was cut by 4 bases and J by 0 bases, with 7 bases left in between. The V gene's germline CDR1 is SGHAT and CDR2 FQNNGV. This CDR3 is built from 14 residues. The CDR3 reads CASSSRLSGNTIYF. Here the CDR3 DNA reads TGTGCCAGCAGCTCCAGGCTCTCTGGAAACACCATATATTTT. The variable domain in full, completed from reference TRBV11-2 and TRBJ1-3, reads EAGVAQSPRYKIIEKRQSVAFWCNPISGHATLYWYQQILGQGPKLLIQFQNNGVVDDSQLPKDRFSAERLKGVDSTLKIQPAKLEDSAVYLCASSSRLSGNTIYFGEGSWLTVV.

This chain connects TRBV9 to TRBJ2-7; possibly TRBD2 for D (5 bases). V was clipped by 4 bases and J by 2 bases, with 13 bases between them. The CDR3 contains 14 residues. Germline V gene sequence: CDR1 SGDLS, CDR2 YYNGEE. The CDR3 coding sequence is TGTGCCAGCAGCTCCCTGGCGGGCCCCTACGAGCAGTACTTC. Its translation is CASSSLAGPYEQYF.

This chain joins TRBV5-8 and TRBJ2-3; 7 positions agree with TRBD2. This CDR3 is 14 amino acids long. J was trimmed by 6 bases and V by 3 bases; bases with no gene match: 7. Germline-derived CDR1 and CDR2 are SGHTS and YDEGEE. The CDR3 DNA reads TGTGCCAGCAGCTCTAGCGGTGGGAGGGATACGCAGTATTTT. Its protein is CASSSSGGRDTQYF.

The V call is TRBV6-1, the J call TRBJ2-1, with 11 positions matching TRBD2. This CDR3 spans 14 amino acids. From germline, CDR1 is MNHNS and CDR2 SASEGT. J lost 8 bases, V lost 6 bases, and 6 bases had no gene match. Here the CDR3 reads CASRGTSGVYEQFF. Written as DNA, the CDR3 is TGTGCCAGCAGGGGGACTAGCGGTGTATATGAGCAGTTCTTC.

This clone was observed a single time. The chain combines TRBV2 with TRBJ2-3; TRBD2 matches 10 bases. The J segment lost 1 base and the V segment lost 3 bases, leaving 1 base of the junction unmatched. This CDR3 has 15 residues. CDR1 SNHLY and CDR2 FYNNEI come from the germline V gene. CDR3: CASSDGLAGTDTQYF. CDR3 sequence (DNA): TGTGCCAGCAGTGACGGACTAGCGGGCACAGATACGCAGTATTTT.

This clone occurred once. CDR3 DNA: TGCGCCAGCAGCCAAGGGGGACTAGCGGGAACAGATACGCAGTATTTT. It yields the protein CASSQGGLAGTDTQYF. This chain links TRBV4-3 with TRBJ2-3; 13 bases line up with TRBD2. The germline V gene has CDR1 LGHNA and CDR2 YSLEER. With V trimmed by 1 base and J by 3 bases, 1 base remained unmatched. CDR3 length: 16 amino acids.

This clone is a singleton in its sample. The chain has TRBV6-1 and TRBJ1-4, with D uncertain. Germline V gene sequence: CDR1 MNHNS, CDR2 SASEGT. V was cut by 2 bases and J by 8 bases, with 12 bases left in between. The CDR3 spans 14 residues. CDR3 region: CASSEFQLGEKLFF. CDR3 DNA: TGTGCCAGCAGTGAATTCCAACTCGGGGAAAAACTGTTTTTT.